Reported below is one T cell receptor (beta chain). The antigen is unknown. The sample belongs to a study of cytomegalovirus exposure and HLA in healthy donors. About the research overall: An earlier analysis found some 120 million unique TCR beta sequences from about 179 million T cells. Of the donors genotyped, 398 in all, about 82% fell in the Caucasian-associated ancestry cluster.

Study-wide findings and caveats: An ancestry cluster, one associated with Asian ancestry, reportedly showed fewer N-insertions than the approximately 720-donor mean in a later analysis.

A multiplex PCR was run with 60 Vbeta primers and 13 Jbeta primers. Produced via immunoSEQ multiplex PCR; TCRdb's table is partial and in-frame only. This table holds 100,000 to 150,000 clones, approximately 80% found once. The CDR3 runs to 14 residues. The germline V gene encodes CDR1 GTSNPN and CDR2 SVGIG (reference sequence). The J segment lost 5 bases and the V segment lost 4 bases, leaving 7 bases of the junction unmatched. V is TRBV30 and J is TRBJ1-1, with 10 bases fitting TRBD1. The TCR comes from a woman between 18 and 29 years old in good health and CMV-seronegative. Sequencing was performed on PBMCs. As DNA, the CDR3 is TGTGCCTGGACCACCGGGACAGGGGTGACTGAAGCTTTCTTT. It is translated as CAWTTGTGVTEAFF.